Shown below are 29 T cell receptor beta chains from a single sample sequenced in a study of radiation and T cells in renal cell carcinoma. The time point is: blood 2 weeks post-SBRT. Treatment of the sample: 15 Gy SBRT to primary tumor, nephrectomy 4 weeks later. Clones were sequenced by immunoSEQ multiplex PCR, and TCRdb holds only the in-frame ones, with some missing. Among approximately 120,000 clones listed, 65% to 85% were seen once. Sequenced here: blood, sampled from a patient whose treatment included radiotherapy and nephrectomy. These receptors were collected from a man aged 50-60 years with renal cell carcinoma.

The gene calls are TRBV5-1 and TRBJ2-1, with TRBD2 matching over 10 bases. The CDR3 totals 14 residues. Germline trimming cut 3 bases from V and 8 bases from J; bases unmatched to any gene: 5. The germline CDR1 and CDR2 sequences are SGHRS and YFSETQ. Here the CDR3 DNA reads TGCGCCAGCAGCTGGCTAGCGGGAGTAGATGAGCAGTTCTTC. This translates into CASSWLAGVDEQFF.

The J gene is TRBJ2-5, the V gene TRBV4-2; tentative D call: TRBD1 (6 bases). Germline CDR1 is LGHNA and CDR2 is YNFKEQ. The germline V and J ends were trimmed by 1 base and 5 bases, with 11 bases remaining between them. CDR3 length equals 14 residues. The chain's CDR3 is CASSQVQGSETQYF. CDR3 nucleotides: TGTGCCAGCAGCCAAGTCCAGGGGTCGGAGACCCAGTACTTC.

The CDR3 loop reads CASSPGGSFAGELFF. The CDR3 nucleotides read TGTGCCAGCTCACCAGGCGGGAGTTTCGCCGGGGAGCTGTTTTTT. This sequence joins TRBV18 and TRBJ2-2, with 7 bases aligning to TRBD2. Trimming cost V 2 bases and J 6 bases; bases outside gene matches: 6. This CDR3 spans 15 amino acids. Germline V gene lookup returns CDR1 KGHSH and CDR2 LQKENI.

The chain uses TRBV9 and TRBJ1-2; 8 positions agree with TRBD1. The CDR3 extends over 16 amino acids. V was pared by 4 bases and J by 4 bases, with 12 bases of the junction left unmatched. Germline V gene data show CDR1 as SGDLS and CDR2 as YYNGEE. CDR3 coding DNA: TGTGCCAGCAGCCCGGAGGGACAGGAACCCCTCTATGGCTACACCTTC. It is translated as CASSPEGQEPLYGYTF.

The genes are TRBV5-1 and TRBJ2-7; D gene ambiguous. CDR3 length equals 14 residues. Germline loops: CDR1 SGHRS, CDR2 YFSETQ. V shed 0 bases and J shed 2 bases, with 9 bases lying between them. CDR3 sequence: CASSLGAQAYEQYF. The CDR3 nucleotides read TGCGCCAGCAGCTTGGGCGCCCAGGCCTACGAGCAGTACTTC.

The genes are TRBV18 and TRBJ1-6, with D perhaps matching TRBD1 (6 bases). The CDR3 covers 18 residues. Germline CDR1 is KGHSH and CDR2 is LQKENI. Trimming took 6 bases from V and 5 from J, leaving 23 bases between them. The CDR3 region has the DNA TGTGCCAGCTCGCTCCGGGACAACACTCAACCAAATAATTCACCCCTCCACTTT. Amino acid sequence: CASSLRDNTQPNNSPLHF.

This clone has a handful of counts. The J gene is TRBJ2-1, the V gene TRBV11-1; D might be TRBD2 (6 bases). Germline-derived CDR1 and CDR2 are SGHAT and FQDESV (reference sequence). Trimming removed 1 base from V and 6 bases from J, with 16 bases in between. The CDR3 is 16 residues long. For the CDR3, the DNA is TGTGCCAGCAGCTTAGGTGGACTACCGCCGCGCAATGAGCAGTTCTTC. Translating gives CASSLGGLPPRNEQFF.

This CDR3 reads CASSSSGTRLVGSYNEQFF. The CDR3 nucleotides are TGCGCCAGCAGCTCTTCCGGGACTAGACTCGTGGGTTCTTACAATGAGCAGTTCTTC. V and J are TRBV5-1 and TRBJ2-1; 8 bases are shared with TRBD2. J gave up 4 bases and V 3 bases, and 18 bases lay outside the gene matches. The CDR3 covers 19 residues. Germline CDR1 and CDR2: SGHRS and YFSETQ.

The chain links TRBV4-1 to TRBJ1-2; D unclear. Trimming stripped 1 base from V and 0 bases from J, with 9 bases between. Germline-derived CDR1 and CDR2 are MGHRA and YSYEKL. The CDR3 extends over 15 amino acids. The DNA for the CDR3 is TGCGCCAGCAGCCAAGTAAACGGAGCTAACTATGGCTACACCTTC. Translation gives CASSQVNGANYGYTF.

V is TRBV19 and J is TRBJ1-1; TRBD1 might be the D (5 bases). CDR1 is LNHDA and CDR2 is SQIVND in the germline V gene (reference sequence). The CDR3 spans 15 residues. The V end was cut by 1 base, the J end by 1 base, with 10 bases between. The CDR3 sequence is CASSIAGRANTEAFF. Here the CDR3 DNA reads TGTGCCAGTAGTATAGCGGGCAGGGCGAACACTGAAGCTTTCTTT. Drawing the rest from reference TRBV19 and TRBJ1-1, the complete variable domain is DGGITQSPKYLFRKEGQNVTLSCEQNLNHDAMYWYRQDPGQGLRLIYYSQIVNDFQKGDIAEGYSVSREKKESFPLTVTSAQKNPTAFYLCASSIAGRANTEAFFGQGTRLTVV.

This chain uses TRBV9 with TRBJ2-3; 7 nucleotides agree with TRBD1. The CDR3 runs to 14 residues. Per the germline V gene, CDR1 is SGDLS and CDR2 is YYNGEE. V shed 4 bases, J shed 5 bases, and the junction held 7 bases outside the gene matches. The CDR3 is CASSPTGVGDTQYF. In DNA, the CDR3 is TGTGCCAGCAGCCCTACAGGGGTGGGAGATACGCAGTATTTT.

This clone was seen a handful of times. This chain uses TRBV19 with TRBJ1-3; 9 bases fit TRBD1. J gave up 4 bases and V 6 bases, and 7 bases lay outside the gene matches. The V gene's germline CDR1 is LNHDA and CDR2 SQIVND (reference sequence). CDR3 size: 15 residues. The CDR3 bases are TGTGCCAGTAGGGGACAGGGTTGGATCGGAAACACCATATATTTT. Amino acids: CASRGQGWIGNTIYF.

This chain connects TRBV19 to TRBJ2-1; TRBD2 matches at 8 bases. This CDR3 is built from 14 residues. The germline gives CDR1 LNHDA, CDR2 SQIVND (reference sequence). V gave up 7 bases and J gave up 8 bases; unmatched junction bases: 10. Written as DNA, the CDR3 is TGTGCCAGTAAGTGGACGGGGGGGCGCGATGAGCAGTTCTTC. Translation gives CASKWTGGRDEQFF.

This rearrangement joins TRBV30 to TRBJ2-7; D gene uncertain. V was pared by 2 bases and J by 2 bases, with 10 bases between. Germline values: CDR1 GTSNPN, CDR2 SVGIG (reference sequence). The CDR3 contains 13 residues. DNA for the CDR3: TGTGCCTGGAGTTATGGGAATCCCTACGAGCAGTACTTC. The encoded protein is CAWSYGNPYEQYF.

This clone has a handful of counts. The chain uses TRBV7-9 and TRBJ2-1, with a weak D call TRBD1 (6 bases). In germline, CDR1 is SEHNR, CDR2 FQNEAQ (reference sequence). The CDR3 length is 17 residues. The V end lost 1 base, the J end lost 1 base, and 14 bases lay between the germline ends. This CDR3 reads CASSLGLGADSYNEQFF. The CDR3 region has the DNA TGTGCCAGCAGCTTAGGCTTGGGGGCTGATTCCTACAATGAGCAGTTCTTC.

The chain employs TRBV7-8 and TRBJ2-2, with 9 positions matching TRBD2. CDR1 and CDR2 (germline): SGHVS, FQNEAQ. There are 20 residues in the CDR3. J was trimmed by 3 bases and V by 2 bases; bases with no gene match: 16. The CDR3 here is CASSLPLPRGGRFDTGELFF. In DNA form, the CDR3 reads TGTGCCAGCAGCTTACCTCTCCCGCGGGGGGGCCGGTTCGACACCGGGGAGCTGTTTTTT.

This chain uses TRBV2 with TRBJ1-2; 11 bases line up with TRBD1. Germline CDR1 SNHLY, CDR2 FYNNEI. J lost 7 bases, V lost 6 bases, and 10 bases had no gene match. The CDR3 consists of 15 residues. CDR3 amino acids: CASRIRTGGAFGYTF. The CDR3 DNA reads as TGTGCCAGCAGGATAAGGACAGGGGGCGCCTTTGGCTACACCTTC.

The CDR3 region is CASTHGGGLGNTIYF. DNA for the CDR3: TGTGCCAGCACCCATGGGGGAGGGCTCGGAAACACCATATATTTT. The J gene is TRBJ1-3, the V gene TRBV5-4; D possibly corresponds to TRBD1 (5 bases). V was shortened by 6 bases and J by 4 bases, with 17 bases between the two germline ends. The length of the CDR3 is 15 residues. Germline V gene sequence: CDR1 SGHNT, CDR2 YYREEE (reference sequence).

This clone appeared a single time. This chain connects TRBV5-5 to TRBJ2-7, with unresolved D. V dropped 2 bases and J dropped 7 bases, with 13 bases sitting between them. This CDR3 has 13 amino acids. CDR1 and CDR2 from the germline V gene are SGHKS and YYEKEE (reference sequence). The CDR3 bases are TGTGCCAGCAGCTTCCTAGACACCTGGGAGCAGTACTTC. Translation gives CASSFLDTWEQYF.

This chain connects TRBV5-1 to TRBJ2-7; D is ambiguous. V was trimmed by 5 bases and J by 3 bases, leaving 9 bases between them. Germline V gene lookup returns CDR1 SGHRS and CDR2 YFSETQ. CDR3 length: 12 residues. CDR3 nucleotides: TGCGCCAGCAGTCTGTCGAACTACGAGCAGTACTTC. Protein: CASSLSNYEQYF. The whole variable domain, remainder taken from reference TRBV5-1 and TRBJ2-7, is KAGVTQTPRYLIKTRGQQVTLSCSPISGHRSVSWYQQTPGQGLQFLFEYFSETQRNKGNFPGRFSGRQFSNSRSEMNVSTLELGDSALYLCASSLSNYEQYFGPGTRLTVT.

This chain links TRBV9 with TRBJ2-2, with TRBD1 identical over 7 bases. The CDR3 is made up of 15 amino acids. V lost 4 bases to trimming and J lost 10 bases; unmatched junction nucleotides: 13. Germline-derived CDR1 and CDR2 are SGDLS and YYNGEE. The CDR3: CASSSPGTDFEELFF. DNA of the CDR3: TGTGCCAGCAGCTCCCCCGGGACAGATTTCGAGGAGCTGTTTTTT.

Comments on this clone: Other DNA sequences within the sample encode an identical CDR3. The chain has TRBV19 and TRBJ1-5, with D hard to call. The CDR3 covers 12 residues. Trimming removed 6 bases from V and 0 bases from J, with 3 bases in between. Germline V gene sequence: CDR1 LNHDA, CDR2 SQIVND (reference sequence). The CDR3 DNA reads TGTGCCAGTAGGAGTAGCAATCAGCCCCAGCATTTT. This codes for CASRSSNQPQHF.

This clone occurred a few times. The chain employs TRBV4-2 and TRBJ1-1; D not resolved. Deletions cut 2 bases from V and 3 bases from J, with 10 bases between. Per the germline V gene, CDR1 is LGHNA and CDR2 is YNFKEQ. The CDR3 spans 14 residues. In DNA, the CDR3 is TGTGCCAGCAGCCAACAGTACGGATACACTGAAGCTTTCTTT. Translating it yields CASSQQYGYTEAFF.

This clone was detected once. The J gene is TRBJ2-5, the V gene TRBV7-2; D is unclear. V lost 4 bases and J 4 bases, leaving 13 bases between the germline ends. CDR1 and CDR2 (germline): SGHTA, FQGNSA. The CDR3 consists of 14 residues. The CDR3 sequence: CASSYQNKGETQYF. DNA of the CDR3: TGTGCCAGCAGCTATCAGAACAAGGGAGAGACCCAGTACTTC.

The J gene is TRBJ2-3, the V gene TRBV4-1, with TRBD2 matching 11 bases. The CDR3 has 17 residues. CDR1 and CDR2 from the germline V gene are MGHRA and YSYEKL. Trimming cost V 4 bases and J 3 bases; bases outside gene matches: 9. CDR3 amino acids: CASSPVLAGVATDTQYF. The CDR3 nucleotides are TGCGCCAGCAGCCCAGTACTAGCGGGGGTGGCGACAGATACGCAGTATTTT.

The chain links TRBV5-4 to TRBJ2-7, with TRBD1 matching over 9 bases. V lost 3 bases to trimming and J lost 1 base; unmatched junction nucleotides: 5. This CDR3 is built from 15 residues. Germline CDR1 is SGHNT and CDR2 is YYREEE (reference sequence). CDR3: CASSSADRGSYEQYF. The CDR3 DNA follows: TGTGCCAGCAGCTCGGCGGACAGGGGTTCCTACGAGCAGTACTTC.

V and J are TRBV2 and TRBJ2-3; D ambiguous. The CDR3 covers 14 residues. V was cut by 8 bases and J by 0 bases, with 12 bases left in between. Germline V gene sequence: CDR1 SNHLY, CDR2 FYNNEI. The CDR3 region has the DNA TGTGCCAGCTCAACGCAAACCAGCACAGATACGCAGTATTTT. This translates into CASSTQTSTDTQYF.

The rearrangement links TRBV4-3 to TRBJ2-1; 7 bases are shared with TRBD2. With V trimmed by 4 bases and J by 2 bases, 5 bases remained unmatched. From germline, CDR1 is LGHNA and CDR2 YSLEER. The CDR3 is 15 amino acids. CDR3 DNA: TGCGCCAGCAGCCCGCTGGCGGGGGCCTACAATGAGCAGTTCTTC. It encodes CASSPLAGAYNEQFF.

The CDR3 DNA follows: TGTGCCAGCAAGTCCTCAGTTATGTACGGCAATCAGCCCCAGCATTTT. Translating it yields CASKSSVMYGNQPQHF. V gene TRBV27 combines with J gene TRBJ1-5; D remains unclear. CDR3 length: 16 residues. In germline, CDR1 is MNHEY, CDR2 SMNVEV (reference sequence). V lost 7 bases, J lost 2 bases, and 18 bases lay in between.